This T cell receptor beta chain is drawn from a study of shared clonotypes between healthy human individuals. The CDR3 spans 14 residues. Study processing details: Sequence data from immunoSEQ were junction-only and lacked quality scores; consequently, filtering differed. Method: immunoSEQ multiplex PCR; TCRdb's copy keeps in-frame clones and lacks some. V and J calls and clone size come straight from that table; D and trimming were deduced from the DNA. The sample has hundreds of thousands of clones; around 77% are singletons. The chain couples TRBV23-1 to TRBJ2-6; D perhaps matches TRBD1 (5 bases). TRBV23-1 is noted as an ORF with a role that remains uncertain. This clonotype was sampled from a woman aged 40 to 50 in good health. Some clones in this sample may be carry-over from other donors' samples. Sequencing was done on a sample of PBMCs. CDR3 DNA: TGCCCAGTACAGGCCTACTCTGGGGCCAACGTCCTGACTTTC. The encoded protein is CPVQAYSGANVLTF.